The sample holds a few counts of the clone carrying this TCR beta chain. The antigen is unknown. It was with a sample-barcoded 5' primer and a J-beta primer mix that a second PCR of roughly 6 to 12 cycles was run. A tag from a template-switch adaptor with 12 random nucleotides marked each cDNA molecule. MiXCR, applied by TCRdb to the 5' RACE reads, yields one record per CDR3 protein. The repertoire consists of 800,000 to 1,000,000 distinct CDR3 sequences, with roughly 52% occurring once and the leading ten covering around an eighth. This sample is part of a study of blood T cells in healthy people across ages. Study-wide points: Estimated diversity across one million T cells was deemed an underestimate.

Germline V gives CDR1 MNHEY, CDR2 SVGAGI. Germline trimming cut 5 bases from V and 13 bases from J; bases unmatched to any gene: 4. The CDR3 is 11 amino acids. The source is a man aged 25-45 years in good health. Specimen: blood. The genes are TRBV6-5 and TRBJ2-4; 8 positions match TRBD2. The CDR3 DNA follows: TGTGCCAGCAGTACCGGGGGGGAGCAGTACTTC. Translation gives CASSTGGEQYF.